This TCR beta chain was retrieved from a study of CD8+CD57+ T cells in acquired aplastic anemia. Study context: Isolated CD4+ and CD8+ cells, once sorted, yielded DNA averaging roughly 3 ug. Study conclusions and caveats: Patients shared 25 to 30 CD8+ CDR3 sequences with controls.

This CDR3 spans 14 amino acids. V lost 4 bases and J lost 2; bases outside the gene matches: 2. Germline V gene lookup returns CDR1 SGDLS and CDR2 YYNGEE. TCR beta VDJ and CDR3 profiling used genomic DNA as template. TCRdb passed the reads through MiXCR, listing each CDR3 protein once. The table shows 150,000 to 200,000 distinct CDR3 sequences, with more than 40% occurring only once. The table lists this clonotype with many counts. What it recognizes is unknown. The patients chosen for sequencing had shown expansion of CD8+CD57+ cells (detected by flow cytometry). Each patient carried a diagnosis of severe acquired aplastic anemia.

V is TRBV9 and J is TRBJ2-7; 11 positions agree with TRBD2. Sequencing was carried out using sorted CD4+, CD8+, or CD8+CD57+ T cells (not recorded which) from PBMCs. This sequence was found in a human donor with aplastic anemia. CDR3 sequence reads: CASSLGLAAYEQYF. Written as DNA, the CDR3 is TGTGCCAGCAGCCTGGGACTAGCGGCCTACGAGCAGTACTTC.